Shown below are 3 T cell receptor beta chains from a single sample sequenced in a study of neurological immune-mediated disorders (dated by TCRdb to between 2018 and 2020). The library came from 5' RACE. These reads were obtained on an Illumina HiSeq 2500. The public reads were quality trimmed at Q25 with fastp and then assembled into clones with MiXCR by TCRdb, keeping productive beta chains. Identical CDR3 protein sequences are pooled into one entry, listed with their most common genes and DNA. For this sample there are 75,000 to 95,000 distinct CDR3 sequences; over 15% appear just once. The ten largest clones add up to approximately 15% of the sample. Sequencing was carried out using PBMCs. The receptors derive from a woman aged 40 to 49 in good health.

This clonotype was recorded at least ten times. CDR3 DNA: TGCAGTGCTAGAGATGTAGTGTCAGAGAATCAGCCCCAGCATTTT. It is translated as CSARDVVSENQPQHF. The chain has TRBV20-1 and TRBJ1-5; D unresolved. Trimming shortened V by 0 bases and J by 4 bases, and 13 bases separated the two germline ends. The CDR3 sequence is 15 residues long. Per germline, CDR1 DFQATT and CDR2 SNEGSKA (reference sequence).

This clonotype has at least ten counts. This chain uses TRBV5-6 with TRBJ2-2; possible D gene TRBD2, 5 bases. The CDR3 covers 16 residues. Germline CDR1 reads SGHDT; CDR2 reads YYEEEE. Deletions cut 0 bases from V and 0 bases from J, with 9 bases between. CDR3 DNA: TGTGCCAGCAGCTTGGAACTAGAGGCGAACACCGGGGAGCTGTTTTTT. It translates to CASSLELEANTGELFF.

This clonotype was counted ten times or more. The J gene is TRBJ1-3, the V gene TRBV19, with TRBD1 as a possible D gene (5 bases). The CDR3 contains 15 residues. Germline V gene sequence: CDR1 LNHDA, CDR2 SQIVND (reference sequence). The V gene lost 2 bases and the J gene lost 2 bases, with 10 bases spanning the gap. CDR3 loop: CASSIPGGAGNTIYF. CDR3 sequence (DNA): TGTGCCAGTAGTATACCAGGAGGGGCTGGAAACACCATATATTTT.